Given below is one TCR beta chain in context. The sample holds a few counts of this clone. The specificity of this receptor is unknown. The input lacks base qualities; no much larger clone sits a single base away. This specimen belongs to a study of cytomegalovirus exposure and HLA in healthy donors listed by TCRdb under 2017. Regarding the complete study: According to an earlier analysis of 587 of the donors, about 179 million T cells yielded 100 million or so unique TCR beta sequences and less than 300 Gb of sequence data. Approximately 300 gigabases of sequencing data and tens of millions of unique TCR sequences were included in an early release covering several hundred HLA-typed donors. Of the 398 genotyped donors, 65% to 90% fell in the genetic ancestry cluster associated with self-reported Caucasian donors. The study aimed to test whether signatures of past pathogen exposure could be identified by cataloging public T cell receptors. Using immunosequencing, the study profiled T cell repertoires from fewer than 850 subjects and related those repertoires to cytomegalovirus serostatus. In addition to the first cohort of roughly 670 subjects, a separate validation cohort of 130 or so different subjects was used. High-throughput TCR immunosequencing, statistical association of individual TCRs with disease status, and machine learning were combined to predict cytomegalovirus infection status. In a later analysis, previously published TCR beta repertoires from about 640 donors were re-analyzed and high-resolution HLA genotyping was added so that TCR occurrence patterns could be studied. Rather than drawing on any new phenotypic data, the later analysis identified candidate immune exposures from TCR beta sequences and the way those sequences occurred across donors. To decide whether each TCR beta V gene segment behaved as functional or pseudogenic, an earlier analysis of fewer than 750 of the donors relied on high-throughput TCR beta sequencing. Donor age, sex, ethnicity and CMV serostatus were compiled together with the repertoire data. A later genetic analysis took genome-wide SNP genotypes for about 55% of the 666 donors and used that subset as a discovery cohort. All discovery cohort repertoires had been generated using a single sequencing platform. HLA typing covered class I and class II loci at four-digit resolution. The number of donors typed differed by locus, with about 629-630 for A, B, C, DRB1 and DQB1, around 560 for DQA1, some 570 for DPA1, and around 460 for DPB1. Because of strong linkage in the cohort, four to six DR-DQ haplotypes were treated as single units for association and clustering. Among around 400 genotyped donors of the cohort, an average of around 250,000 unique TCR beta nucleotide sequences was sequenced per donor, of which 15% to 20% were non-productive. What the research found in general, with its limitations: A cluster of highly shared sequence variants was judged likely to represent a technical artifact of the sequencing pipeline. It was suggested by the authors that the approach could potentially be generalized to other disease states and immunological phenotypes. In an earlier analysis of approximately 590 of the donors, most TCR beta V segments were observed in productive rearrangements about 87% or about 30% of the time, broadly matching IMGT annotations. A further reported finding was that TCR beta sequences accurately predicted the HLA-A and HLA-B alleles for most subjects in the first cohort. Correlated functional status among segregating V segments might reflect linkage disequilibrium, but an unknown experimental factor could not be ruled out. CMV serostatus was the only immune exposure information available for the cohort. A later genetic analysis associated a missense DCLRE1C variant with V-gene and J-gene trimming of TCR beta chains, and an independent cohort replicated the association. This cohort had only TCR beta chains sequenced, and the lack of alpha or paired-chain data limited which features could be detected. In vitro tests confirmed that three of the cytomegalovirus-associated TCR beta chains recognize cytomegalovirus antigens. According to a later analysis, most CMV-associated TCR beta chains appeared to be HLA-restricted, and the HLA associations seemed to be driven largely by CMV exposure. The classifier was reported to diagnose cytomegalovirus status with high specificity and sensitivity in both the original and validation cohorts. Assigning TCR associations to individual alleles was difficult when HLA alleles, especially DR and DQ, strongly co-occurred. Specific HLA alleles were associated with 15,000 to 20,000 TCR beta sequences at a false discovery rate of 0.05 in a later analysis. A later analysis found that HLA-associated TCR beta chains were more clonally expanded and had lower generation probabilities than equally common non-associated chains. Sequencing depth was assumed to be roughly uniform across donors in the presence/absence analyses, though that assumption may not hold. HLA typing was unavailable for some donors at each locus, so association tests used only the typed subset. A later analysis found that TCR association rates varied across HLA loci, with DRB1 alleles showing the most associated TCRs and HLA-C alleles the fewest. Compared with the 666-donor mean, donors in an Asian-associated ancestry cluster had fewer N-insertions in productive TCRs, according to a later genetic analysis. The study gave a list of about 170 TCR beta chains associated with cytomegalovirus. Roughly 15 rarely observed V segments, including chromosome 9 orphons, were excluded from the earlier analysis of approximately 500 of the donors because counts were too low. The 87-base-pair reads could not distinguish some IMGT-functional V segments, including TRBV6-2 and TRBV6-3, so those segments were excluded. Several of the top co-occurrence clusters appeared to be linked to parvovirus B19, influenza, CMV and Epstein-Barr virus, according to a later analysis. While some public TCRs were present in many individuals, most TCR sequences turned up only very rarely across donors.

Inclusive of the bounding cysteine and phenylalanine, the CDR3 is 16 residues long. Only CDR3 DNA is held: 48 bases, read in frame from base 1. Clipping removes 1 base from V and 0 bases from J, with 5 as the unmatched junction base count. The germline V gene encodes CDR1 MNHEY and CDR2 SVGAGI. The library was made by the immunoSEQ multiplex PCR assay. The multiplex PCR relied on a mix of 60 forward primers for TCR Vbeta segments and 13 reverse primers for TCR Jbeta segments. Amplification of the CDR3 region of rearranged TCR beta genes was performed with a multiplex PCR assay on genomic DNA. Amplified TCR beta libraries were sequenced as 87-base-pair reads on the Illumina HiSeq System. The paper's data handling went like this. A later analysis tallied some 79 million unique TCR beta chains across the approximately 670 repertoires, and some 10 million of those chains were shared by two or more donors. Raw reads were error-corrected and collapsed into unique sequences by a nearest-neighbor algorithm in which closely related sequences were merged to remove PCR and sequencing errors. CDR3 sequences were aligned to IMGT reference sequences to assign V, D and J gene segments. For a sequence to be retained, at least a six-nucleotide match to both a V gene segment and a J gene segment was required. Rearrangements were called productive when the CDR3 lacked stop codons and stayed in frame with V and J; all others were non-productive. Following IMGT convention, CDR3 was defined as the stretch from the second conserved V-encoded cysteine up to the conserved J-encoded phenylalanine. In an earlier analysis of roughly 580 of the donors, sequences lacking an unambiguous match to a single V gene segment were excluded. An earlier analysis of roughly 590 of the donors called V segments functional above 56.7% productive rearrangements and segregating when the between-donor standard deviation exceeded 5%. A statistical classification framework was built to diagnose cytomegalovirus status from the catalog of TCR beta chain sequences. V and J gene assignment, in a later analysis, came from comparing TCR nucleotide sequences with IMGT/GENE-DB human TR gene sequences. Using the TCRdist pipeline, a later analysis assigned CDR3 sequences along with most-parsimonious VDJ recombination scenarios. A later analysis defined each TCR beta chain by its CDR3 amino acid sequence plus V-gene family, and excluded reads lacking a unique V-gene family. In a later analysis, approximately 640 highly shared, low-generation-probability nucleotide sequences were removed to address suspected cross-contamination and a sequencing artifact. In a later analysis, a clonal expansion index was calculated for each public chain from normalized within-repertoire ranks of inferred template counts. In a later analysis, generation probabilities were computed with a VDJ recombination model fitted to out-of-frame rearrangements, and the resulting probabilities were checked against IGoR. A later analysis scored TCR-TCR, TCR-HLA and TCR-CMV co-occurrence with hypergeometric tests, applying a repertoire-size bias correction to TCR pairs. In a later analysis, false discovery rates were estimated by permuting HLA or CMV assignments 20 times. In a later analysis, co-occurring TCRs were grouped with DBSCAN, and TCRdist sequence similarity was added when clustering was performed within HLA-allele-positive subsets. Co-occurrence clustering excluded repertoires with fewer than 30,000 or more than 120,000 public chains, plus five with anomalous nucleotide sharing. As stored in TCRdb, this immuneACCESS dataset retains in-frame rearrangements with V and J assigned. A fraction of the clones does not appear; measured against another copy, unresolved V genes explain less than half of the discrepancy, and the remainder lacks a known reason. V, J and clone size were drawn from that table, and D and trimming were deduced from the DNA. Here the sample has about 100,000 clones; around 75% occur a single time. The top ten clones comprise around 4.8% of the sample.

The cohort was made up of roughly 670 healthy bone marrow donors. At the time of sampling, all cohort members were nominally healthy, though unrecorded immune exposures were likely present. The donor was CMV seropositive and was included in the group of 290 or so seropositive cohort members. A peripheral blood sample was collected from each donor, and TCR beta sequencing was performed on peripheral blood mononuclear cells. The Qiagen DNeasy Blood Extraction Kit was used to extract genomic DNA from the blood cell samples. Material for sequencing was PBMCs. This receptor was taken from a woman aged 18-29 years in good health and CMV-seropositive. This sequence uses TRBV6-5 and TRBJ1-1, and 7 junction bases match TRBD1. Here is the DNA: TGTGCCAGCAGTTACTGGGGGACAGACCTGAACACTGAAGCTTTCTTT. Protein translation: CASSYWGTDLNTEAFF.